This T cell receptor (beta chain) stems from a study of T cell repertoires in ileal Crohn's disease. Study-level background: About half of patients got postoperative therapy: roughly 12 thiopurines, fewer than 20 anti-TNF.

Trimming took off 1 base at V and 1 base at J, with 8 bases between the two ends. The CDR3 loop spans 15 amino acids. The germline CDR1 and CDR2 sequences are KGHSH and LQKENI. Time point described: inflamed ileum from the surgical specimen. Assay used: immunoSEQ multiplex PCR; TCRdb lists only in-frame clones, some missing. Of more than 11,000 clones in the sample, over 75% were seen once. Study-level results: Active smokers at surgery had more clonal expansions than non-smokers.

With respect to this clone: Its antigen is unknown.

The TCR was taken from an adult with Crohn's disease. Input material: ileal tissue. The rearrangement links TRBV18 to TRBJ2-4; D gene ambiguous. The CDR3 region is CASSPLEGAKNIQYF. Here the CDR3 DNA reads TGTGCCAGCTCACCACTCGAAGGTGCCAAAAACATTCAGTACTTC.